A selection of T cell receptor beta chains follows, all from one sample in a study of early T cells in non-severe SARS-CoV-2 infection. TCRdb processed the 5' RACE reads anew with MiXCR; each CDR3 protein has one entry. This sample has roughly 64,000 distinct CDR3 sequences; around 11% occur once, and the top ten carry just under 3%. Sequenced here: whole blood, sampled at baseline. The receptors shown here come from an adult who was a healthcare worker with PCR-confirmed SARS-CoV-2 infection or an uninfected control (not recorded which). Both conserved end residues are part of each CDR3. The D gene is left open where the match is weak. Expanded clones are given a class, and other clones once, few, many or no size at all.

v_gene	d_gene	j_gene	abundance	CDR3aa	CDR3nt
TRBV5-1	.	TRBJ1-5	.	CASSLEGHQPQHF	TGCGCCAGCAGCTTGGAGGGTCATCAGCCCCAGCATTTT
TRBV11-2	.	TRBJ2-3	few	CASSSSRGQTQYF	TGTGCCAGCAGCTCCTCAAGAGGGCAGACGCAGTATTTT
TRBV12-3/TRBV12-4	.	TRBJ1-1	.	CASSLRRENTEAFF	TGTGCCAGCAGTTTAAGACGGGAGAACACTGAAGCTTTCTTT
TRBV20-1	TRBD1	TRBJ1-6	.	CSADDLQGPGHSPLHF	TGCAGTGCTGACGACCTACAGGGGCCGGGGCATTCACCCCTCCACTTT
TRBV18	.	TRBJ2-7	.	CASSPSVYEQYF	TGTGCCAGCTCACCATCGGTGTACGAGCAGTACTTC
TRBV7-9	TRBD1	TRBJ2-2	.	CASSLTGSNTGELFF	TGTGCCAGCAGCCTGACAGGGTCGAACACCGGGGAGCTGTTTTTT
TRBV12-3/TRBV12-4	.	TRBJ1-6	few	CASSSLYSPLHF	TGTGCCAGCAGTTCCCTGTATTCACCCCTCCACTTT
TRBV14	.	TRBJ1-1	few	CASSRRVEGTEAFF	TGTGCCAGCAGCCGCAGGGTGGAGGGCACTGAAGCTTTCTTT
TRBV10-1	.	TRBJ1-4	.	CASSESWGSEKLFF	TGCGCCAGCAGTGAGTCCTGGGGCAGTGAAAAACTGTTTTTT
TRBV6-5	TRBD2	TRBJ2-5	many	CASSLKGTSGGETQYF	TGTGCCAGCAGTCTAAAAGGGACTAGCGGGGGAGAGACCCAGTACTTC
TRBV7-2	.	TRBJ2-7	.	CASSVTYEQYF	TGTGCCAGCAGCGTGACCTACGAGCAGTACTTC
TRBV25-1	.	TRBJ1-1	many	CASSADWRDTEAFF	TGTGCCAGCAGTGCTGATTGGCGGGACACTGAAGCTTTCTTT
TRBV27	.	TRBJ2-7	few	CASSLSSRASSYEQYF	TGTGCCAGCAGTTTATCAAGCAGGGCGTCCTCCTACGAGCAGTACTTC
TRBV7-8	TRBD2	TRBJ2-7	few	CASSLVRGGYEQYF	TGTGCCAGCAGCTTAGTGCGGGGGGGGTACGAGCAGTACTTC
TRBV3-1	.	TRBJ2-1	many	CASSQDQSRDSNYNEQFF	TGTGCCAGCAGCCAAGATCAGAGCAGGGACTCCAACTACAATGAGCAGTTCTTC
TRBV20-1	.	TRBJ1-5	.	CSAFRGFNQPQHF	TGCAGTGCTTTCCGGGGTTTCAATCAGCCCCAGCATTTT
TRBV6-5	.	TRBJ1-6	.	CASSYGVWGGRSSYNSPLHF	TGTGCCAGCAGTTACGGGGTCTGGGGTGGACGGAGCTCCTATAATTCACCCCTCCACTTT
TRBV11-2	TRBD2	TRBJ2-2	few	CASSSRGGANTGELFF	TGTGCCAGCAGCTCCCGCGGGGGGGCCAACACCGGGGAGCTGTTTTTT
TRBV4-3	.	TRBJ2-4	.	CASSQDRGTKNIQYF	TGCGCCAGCAGCCAAGATCGAGGGACCAAAAACATTCAGTACTTC
TRBV9	.	TRBJ1-3	.	CASSVVGTVSGNTIYF	TGTGCCAGCAGCGTGGTGGGGACGGTCTCTGGAAACACCATATATTTT
TRBV27	.	TRBJ1-4	few	CASSLSPVGKLFF	TGTGCCAGCAGTTTATCCCCGGTTGGAAAACTGTTTTTT
TRBV5-4	.	TRBJ2-7	few	CASSSVPGYEQYF	TGTGCCAGCAGCTCCGTCCCGGGCTACGAGCAGTACTTC
TRBV20-1	.	TRBJ2-3	many	CSARDFSPDTQYF	TGCAGTGCCCGGGACTTCTCTCCCGATACGCAGTATTTT
TRBV12-3/TRBV12-4	.	TRBJ2-3	.	CASSQGGDTQYF	TGTGCCAGCAGTCAAGGTGGGGATACGCAGTATTTT
TRBV9	.	TRBJ2-5	.	CASSLRQVGETQYF	TGTGCCAGCTCGCTGAGGCAGGTAGGAGAGACCCAGTACTTC
TRBV7-6	TRBD1	TRBJ1-6	.	CASSLDGTADNSPLHF	TGTGCCAGCAGCTTAGACGGGACAGCCGATAATTCACCCCTCCACTTT
TRBV5-1	TRBD1	TRBJ1-1	.	CASSLADRGEGKAFF	TGCGCCAGCAGCTTGGCCGACAGGGGTGAGGGGAAGGCTTTCTTT
TRBV5-1	.	TRBJ1-1	.	CASSLDGQKYTEAFF	TGCGCCAGCAGCTTGGATGGTCAGAAGTACACTGAAGCTTTCTTT
TRBV6-5	.	TRBJ2-5	.	CASSEPGDLRGTQYF	TGTGCCAGCAGTGAACCCGGGGATTTACGTGGGACCCAGTACTTC
TRBV12-3/TRBV12-4	.	TRBJ1-1	many	CASSLTGNTEAFF	TGTGCCAGCAGTTTAACCGGGAACACTGAAGCTTTCTTT
TRBV6-5	TRBD1	TRBJ1-2	few	CASSQDRVSSGYTF	TGTGCCAGCAGCCAGGACAGGGTGTCATCTGGCTACACCTTC
TRBV6-2/TRBV6-3	TRBD1	TRBJ2-7	many	CASSSGQGSYEQYF	TGTGCCAGCAGCTCAGGACAGGGTAGCTACGAGCAGTACTTC
TRBV2	.	TRBJ2-3	few	CASSEALDKSDTQYF	TGTGCCAGCAGTGAAGCGCTGGACAAATCAGATACGCAGTATTTT
TRBV7-8	TRBD2	TRBJ2-3	medium-sized	CASSSGLAGGRDTQYF	TGTGCCAGCAGCTCGGGACTAGCGGGGGGAAGAGATACGCAGTATTTT
TRBV6-5	TRBD2	TRBJ2-3	few	CASSPGLAGDTQYF	TGTGCCAGCAGTCCAGGACTAGCGGGAGATACGCAGTATTTT
TRBV6-5	TRBD1	TRBJ1-2	few	CASSAPGQGVYGYTF	TGTGCCAGCAGTGCTCCGGGACAGGGTGTTTATGGCTACACCTTC
TRBV6-2/TRBV6-3	.	TRBJ2-7	few	CASLLAGSYEQYF	TGTGCCAGCCTGCTCGCGGGTTCCTACGAGCAGTACTTC
TRBV7-2	TRBD2	TRBJ2-7	.	CASSLAGTSSYEQYF	TGTGCCAGCAGCTTAGCAGGGACTAGCTCCTACGAGCAGTACTTC
TRBV5-1	.	TRBJ1-3	few	CASSRTGANTGNTIYF	TGCGCCAGCAGCCGGACGGGCGCGAATACTGGAAACACCATATATTTT
TRBV10-3	TRBD2	TRBJ2-7	.	CAISFSGTSAHEQYF	TGTGCCATCAGTTTTTCCGGGACTAGCGCCCACGAGCAGTACTTC
TRBV5-1	.	TRBJ1-1	few	CASCNPGNTEAFF	TGCGCCAGCTGTAACCCAGGGAACACTGAAGCTTTCTTT